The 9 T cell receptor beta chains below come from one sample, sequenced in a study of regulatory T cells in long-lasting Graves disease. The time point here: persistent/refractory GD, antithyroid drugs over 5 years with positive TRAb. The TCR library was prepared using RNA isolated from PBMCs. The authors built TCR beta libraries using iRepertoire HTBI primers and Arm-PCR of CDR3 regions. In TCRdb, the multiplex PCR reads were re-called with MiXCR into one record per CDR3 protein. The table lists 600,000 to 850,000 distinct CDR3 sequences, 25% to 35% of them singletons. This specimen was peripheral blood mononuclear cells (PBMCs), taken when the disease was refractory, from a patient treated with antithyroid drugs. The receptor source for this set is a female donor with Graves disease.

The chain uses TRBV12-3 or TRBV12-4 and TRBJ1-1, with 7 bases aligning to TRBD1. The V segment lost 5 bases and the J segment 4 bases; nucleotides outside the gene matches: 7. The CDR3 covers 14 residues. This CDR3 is CASSQDRISTEAFF. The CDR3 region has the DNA TGTGCCAGCAGTCAGGACAGGATATCCACTGAAGCTTTCTTT.

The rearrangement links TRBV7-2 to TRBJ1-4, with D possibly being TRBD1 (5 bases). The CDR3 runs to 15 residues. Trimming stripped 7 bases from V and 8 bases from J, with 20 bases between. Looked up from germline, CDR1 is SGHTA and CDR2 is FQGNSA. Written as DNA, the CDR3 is TGTGCCAGCACCCCCCACCCGCCAGGGCTCGAAAAACTGTTTTTT. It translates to CASTPHPPGLEKLFF.

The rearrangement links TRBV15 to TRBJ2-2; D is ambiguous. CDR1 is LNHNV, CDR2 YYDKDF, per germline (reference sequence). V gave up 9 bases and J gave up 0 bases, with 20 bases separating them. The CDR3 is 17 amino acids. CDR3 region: CATQPRLGASNTGELFF. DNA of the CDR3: TGTGCCACACAACCTCGCCTGGGCGCCTCGAACACCGGGGAGCTGTTTTTT. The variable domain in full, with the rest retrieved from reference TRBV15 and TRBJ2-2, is DAMVIQNPRYQVTQFGKPVTLSCSQTLNHNVMYWYQQKSSQAPKLLFHYYDKDFNNEADTPDNFQSRRPNTSFCFLDIRSPGLGDTAMYLCATQPRLGASNTGELFFGEGSRLTVL.

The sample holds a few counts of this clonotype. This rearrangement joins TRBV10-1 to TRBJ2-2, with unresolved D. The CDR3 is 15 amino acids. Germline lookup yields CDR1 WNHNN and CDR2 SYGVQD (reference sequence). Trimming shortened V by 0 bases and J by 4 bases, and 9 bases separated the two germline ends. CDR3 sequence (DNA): TGCGCCAGCAGTGAGTCGAGGCATCGCACCGGGGAGCTGTTTTTT. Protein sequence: CASSESRHRTGELFF.

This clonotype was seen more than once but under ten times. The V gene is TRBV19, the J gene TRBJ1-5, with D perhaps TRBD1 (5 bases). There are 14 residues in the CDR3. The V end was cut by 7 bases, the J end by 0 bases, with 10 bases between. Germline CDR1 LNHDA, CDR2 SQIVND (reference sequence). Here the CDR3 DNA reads TGTGCCAGTACATGGGGGTATAGCAATCAGCCCCAGCATTTT. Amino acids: CASTWGYSNQPQHF.

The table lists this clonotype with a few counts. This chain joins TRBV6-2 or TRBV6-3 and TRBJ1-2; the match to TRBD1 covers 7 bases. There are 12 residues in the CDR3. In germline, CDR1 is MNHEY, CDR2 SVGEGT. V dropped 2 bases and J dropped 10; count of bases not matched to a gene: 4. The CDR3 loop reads CASSYDRVDYTF. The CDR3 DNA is TGTGCCAGCAGTTACGACAGGGTAGACTACACCTTC.

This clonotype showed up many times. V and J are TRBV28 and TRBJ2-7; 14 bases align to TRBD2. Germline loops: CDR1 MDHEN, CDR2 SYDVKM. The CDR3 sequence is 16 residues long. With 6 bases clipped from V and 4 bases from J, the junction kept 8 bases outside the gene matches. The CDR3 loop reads CASSPDGTSGRYEQYF. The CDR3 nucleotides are TGTGCCAGCAGCCCAGATGGGACTAGCGGGAGATACGAGCAGTACTTC. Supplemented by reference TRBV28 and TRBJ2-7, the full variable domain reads DVKVTQSSRYLVKRTGEKVFLECVQDMDHENMFWYRQDPGLGLRLIYFSYDVKMKEKGDIPEGYSVSREKKERFSLILESASTNQTSMYLCASSPDGTSGRYEQYFGPGTRLTVT.

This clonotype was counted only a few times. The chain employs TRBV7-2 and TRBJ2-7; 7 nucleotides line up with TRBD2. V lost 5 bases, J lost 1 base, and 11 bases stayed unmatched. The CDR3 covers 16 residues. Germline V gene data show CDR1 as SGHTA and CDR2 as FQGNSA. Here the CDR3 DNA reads TGTGCCAGCAGCCCCCGAGCGGGGCGAACGTCCTACGAGCAGTACTTC. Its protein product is CASSPRAGRTSYEQYF.

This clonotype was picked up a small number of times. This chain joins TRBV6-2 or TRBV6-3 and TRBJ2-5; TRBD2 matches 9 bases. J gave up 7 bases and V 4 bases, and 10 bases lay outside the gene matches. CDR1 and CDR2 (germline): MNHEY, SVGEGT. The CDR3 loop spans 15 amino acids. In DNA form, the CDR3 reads TGTGCCAGCAGTTCAGCGGGAGGATGGTCAGGGACCCAGTACTTC. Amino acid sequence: CASSSAGGWSGTQYF.